The next 20 T cell receptor beta chains were all read from a single sample in a study of blood T cell repertoires in COVID-19. Data came from immunoSEQ multiplex PCR; TCRdb stores just in-frame clones and leaves some out. This table holds about 96,000 clones, about 88% found once. The sequenced material came from peripheral blood. All receptors come from a woman aged 55-69 years with acute or convalescent COVID-19.

The table lists this clone with a few counts. This rearrangement joins TRBV11-3 to TRBJ1-1, with 9 bases matching TRBD1. Germline CDR1 and CDR2: SGHNT and YENEEA. This CDR3 contains 15 residues. With 5 bases clipped from V and 5 bases from J, the junction kept 9 bases outside the gene matches. In DNA form, the CDR3 reads TGTGCCAGCAGCCCTCCACGGGACAGGGCTACTGAAGCTTTCTTT. Its protein product is CASSPPRDRATEAFF.

The chain uses TRBV7-2 and TRBJ1-2, with a possible D match to TRBD1 (6 bases). Trimming left V 5 bases short and J 8 bases short, with 21 bases between. The CDR3 totals 15 residues. Germline lookup yields CDR1 SGHTA and CDR2 FQGNSA. CDR3 nucleotides: TGTGCCAGCAGCCCCTCGCGAGGGGGTGAGGGCGGCTACACCTTC. This encodes CASSPSRGGEGGYTF.

The V and J genes are TRBV30 and TRBJ2-2, with 8 positions matching TRBD2. Germline assignment: CDR1 GTSNPN and CDR2 SVGIG (reference sequence). CDR3 size: 17 residues. Trimming cost V 1 base and J 2 bases; bases outside gene matches: 9. The CDR3 sequence: CAWSGGSGEANTGELFF. The CDR3 DNA sequence: TGTGCCTGGAGTGGGGGTAGCGGGGAGGCCAACACCGGGGAGCTGTTTTTT.

V gene TRBV19 combines with J gene TRBJ2-7; 9 nucleotides line up with TRBD1. J gave up 6 bases and V 4 bases, and 10 bases lay outside the gene matches. CDR1 and CDR2 from the germline V gene are LNHDA and SQIVND (reference sequence). This CDR3 has 15 amino acids. The chain's CDR3 is CASSRPGQGSFEQYF. CDR3 coding DNA: TGTGCCAGTAGTAGGCCGGGACAGGGATCGTTCGAGCAGTACTTC.

This chain connects TRBV15 to TRBJ1-5; no definite D call. The length of the CDR3 is 15 residues. Germline V gene data show CDR1 as LNHNV and CDR2 as YYDKDF (reference sequence). Deletions cut 0 bases from V and 3 bases from J, with 9 bases between. CDR3 protein: CATSRDPGPNQPQHF. In DNA, the CDR3 is TGTGCCACCAGCAGAGATCCCGGTCCCAATCAGCCCCAGCATTTT.

The chain recombines TRBV7-3 with TRBJ1-2; D gene unclear. Trimming pared 2 bases from V and 4 bases from J, leaving 11 bases between. This CDR3 is built from 14 residues. Germline-derived CDR1 and CDR2 are SGHTA and FQGTGA. CDR3 bases: TGTGCCAGCAGCTTAGCTAGGCAAACCTATGGCTACACCTTC. This gives the protein CASSLARQTYGYTF.

This chain links TRBV9 with TRBJ2-1, with D possibly TRBD1 on 6 matching bases. V lost 0 bases to trimming and J lost 5 bases, with 6 bases between them. The CDR3 is 13 residues long. The V gene's germline CDR1 is SGDLS and CDR2 YYNGEE. CDR3 DNA sequence: TGTGCCAGCAGCGTAGGACAGGACAATGAGCAGTTCTTC. This sequence encodes CASSVGQDNEQFF.

This clone has a single count. The genes are TRBV7-3 and TRBJ2-1, with D tentatively TRBD2 (6 bases). V lost 0 bases, J lost 12 bases, and 24 bases lay in between. From germline, CDR1 is SGHTA and CDR2 FQGTGA. The CDR3 totals 17 residues. This CDR3 is CASSLTPQARSGEAQFF. CDR3 bases: TGTGCCAGCAGCTTAACCCCACAGGCGCGTAGCGGAGAGGCGCAGTTCTTC.

This clone occurred many times. The rearrangement links TRBV4-3 to TRBJ1-3, with TRBD1 identical over 8 bases. Germline trimming cut 1 base from V and 0 bases from J; bases unmatched to any gene: 11. Per the germline V gene, CDR1 is LGHNA and CDR2 is YSLEER. The CDR3 consists of 19 residues. The CDR3 spells CASSQGTGRVMGSGNTIYF. In DNA, the CDR3 is TGCGCCAGCAGCCAAGGGACAGGGAGGGTAATGGGCTCTGGAAACACCATATATTTT.

The chain combines TRBV7-9 with TRBJ1-1; TRBD1 matches at 7 bases. The V gene's germline CDR1 is SEHNR and CDR2 FQNEAQ (reference sequence). The V gene end was trimmed by 3 bases and the J gene end by 4 bases; junction bases not matched to a gene: 5. The CDR3 spans 14 residues. The CDR3 sequence: CASSFGAGGTEAFF. CDR3 bases: TGTGCCAGCAGCTTCGGTGCAGGGGGCACTGAAGCTTTCTTT.

This clone has just one count. V and J are TRBV5-1 and TRBJ2-2; 8 bases agree with TRBD1. CDR1 and CDR2 (germline): SGHRS, YFSETQ. Unmatched junction bases numbered 0, after V lost 4 bases and J lost 1 base. The CDR3 loop spans 14 amino acids. CDR3 DNA sequence: TGCGCCAGCAGCGGACAGGGGAACACCGGGGAGCTGTTTTTT. It specifies CASSGQGNTGELFF. Full variable domain (remainder filled in from reference TRBV5-1 and TRBJ2-2): KAGVTQTPRYLIKTRGQQVTLSCSPISGHRSVSWYQQTPGQGLQFLFEYFSETQRNKGNFPGRFSGRQFSNSRSEMNVSTLELGDSALYLCASSGQGNTGELFFGEGSRLTVL.

This chain connects TRBV18 to TRBJ2-1; 7 bases fit TRBD2. This CDR3 spans 12 amino acids. Germline V gives CDR1 KGHSH, CDR2 LQKENI. Trimming cost V 5 bases and J 7 bases; bases outside gene matches: 2. CDR3 loop: CASSYSGNEQFF. The CDR3 bases are TGTGCCAGCTCATATAGCGGGAATGAGCAGTTCTTC.

This clone was counted once. This chain connects TRBV24-1 to TRBJ1-5; D not resolved. V lost 5 bases and J 4 bases, leaving 23 bases between the germline ends. Germline CDR1 reads KGHDR; CDR2 reads SFDVKD. This CDR3 has 18 residues. The CDR3 is CATSGFCLSGGPNQPQHF. DNA of the CDR3: TGTGCCACCAGTGGGTTCTGTCTGAGCGGAGGACCTAATCAGCCCCAGCATTTT.

V gene TRBV5-6 combines with J gene TRBJ1-5, with TRBD1 as a possible D gene (6 bases). Germline V gene sequence: CDR1 SGHDT, CDR2 YYEEEE. This CDR3 spans 13 amino acids. V dropped 0 bases and J dropped 13 bases, with 14 bases sitting between them. The CDR3 DNA reads TGTGCCAGCAGCTTGGTGAGGGAGGGGGTTCAGCATTTT. It yields the protein CASSLVREGVQHF.

As DNA, the CDR3 is TGTGCCAGCAGCCGGGGCTCCACAGATACGCAGTATTTT. It is translated as CASSRGSTDTQYF. The chain combines TRBV3-1 (or the pseudogene TRBV3-2) with TRBJ2-3, with D possibly being TRBD1 (5 bases). The CDR3 length is 13 residues. Germline V CDR1 and CDR2: LGHDT, YNNKEL (reference sequence). The V end was cut by 4 bases, the J end by 2 bases, with 7 bases between.

The chain carries TRBV3-1 (or the pseudogene TRBV3-2) and TRBJ2-5; no clear D. V was pared by 3 bases and J by 2 bases, with 4 bases between. The CDR3 has 12 amino acids. CDR1 is LGHDT, CDR2 YNNKEL, per germline (reference sequence). CDR3 in DNA: TGTGCCAGCAGCCACTTACAAGAGACCCAGTACTTC. Its translation is CASSHLQETQYF.

The chain combines TRBV6-5 with TRBJ1-3; D ambiguous. Trimming stripped 6 bases from V and 2 bases from J, with 11 bases between. The CDR3 has 14 amino acids. Germline CDR1 reads MNHEY; CDR2 reads SVGAGI. The CDR3 protein is CASSRTGAGNTIYF. The CDR3 nucleotides read TGTGCCAGCAGCCGCACGGGAGCTGGAAACACCATATATTTT.

The chain couples TRBV2 to TRBJ2-3, with D perhaps TRBD1 (7 bases). Germline CDR1 reads SNHLY; CDR2 reads FYNNEI. The CDR3 spans 16 residues. V lost 5 bases and J lost 4, with 19 bases in between. DNA of the CDR3: TGTGCCAGCAGTTTAGTACAGGGGTGGGGGGCAGATACGCAGTATTTT. Protein product: CASSLVQGWGADTQYF.

The chain couples TRBV30 to TRBJ1-6, with a tentative D call TRBD1 (5 bases). CDR1 is GTSNPN, CDR2 SVGIG, per germline (reference sequence). V gave up 3 bases and J gave up 10 bases, with 16 bases separating them. This CDR3 is built from 14 residues. The CDR3 nucleotides read TGTGCCTGGAGGGGCCCAGGGTTGATGTCACCCCTCCACTTT. Translated: CAWRGPGLMSPLHF.

This rearrangement joins TRBV4-3 to TRBJ1-5; unclear D gene. V was clipped by 1 base and J by 0 bases, with 4 bases between them. CDR1 LGHNA and CDR2 YSLEER come from the germline V gene. CDR3 length: 14 amino acids. The CDR3, as DNA: TGCGCCAGCAGCCAAGGGCATAGCAATCAGCCCCAGCATTTT. Protein product: CASSQGHSNQPQHF.